A single sample gave rise to the 16 T cell receptor beta chains below, sequenced in a study of read filtering for tumor transcriptome and immune sequencing. This library used approximately 0.4 ug RNA and molecular barcoded adaptors spanning alpha/delta and beta/gamma chains. TCRdb fed the reads into MiXCR, producing one record per CDR3 protein. The table includes tens of thousands of distinct CDR3 sequences, roughly 19% detected once. Sequenced sample: a population of CD138-negative cells sorted from bone marrow. Every receptor here comes from a donor at least 40 years old with multiple myeloma.

This clonotype was picked up many times. The V call is TRBV7-9, the J call TRBJ2-7, with 9 bases that match TRBD2. J was trimmed by 3 bases and V by 9 bases; bases with no gene match: 18. The germline V gene has CDR1 SEHNR and CDR2 FQNEAQ (reference sequence). The CDR3 runs 17 residues. Written as DNA, the CDR3 is TGTGCCAGTAATCCCGGGACCAGCGGGGGGACCTACTACGAGCAGTACTTC. It codes for CASNPGTSGGTYYEQYF.

The table lists this clonotype with a few counts. The chain's CDR3 is CASSQDVQGEGYGYTF. CDR3 coding DNA: TGTGCCAGCAGCCAAGATGTCCAGGGTGAAGGCTATGGCTACACCTTC. The chain recombines TRBV14 with TRBJ1-2; D may be TRBD1 (5 bases). Per germline, CDR1 SGHDN and CDR2 FVKESK. There are 16 residues in the CDR3. V was shortened by 0 bases and J by 4 bases, with 15 bases between the two germline ends.

At least ten counts were recorded for this clonotype. The chain is built from TRBV14 and TRBJ1-5; possibly TRBD1 for D (5 bases). The CDR3 spans 15 residues. From germline, CDR1 is SGHDN and CDR2 FVKESK. The V end was cut by 6 bases, the J end by 3 bases, with 15 bases between. CDR3: CASSRPQAVNQPQHF. In DNA form, the CDR3 reads TGTGCCAGCAGTCGCCCACAGGCGGTCAATCAGCCCCAGCATTTT.

This clonotype was observed many times. The gene calls are TRBV6-6 and TRBJ2-1; D may correspond to TRBD1 or TRBD2 (9 bases each). The CDR3 sequence is 19 residues long. Germline assignment: CDR1 MNHNY and CDR2 SVGAGI (reference sequence). Trimming pared 2 bases from V and 6 bases from J, leaving 26 bases between. The CDR3 DNA follows: TGTGCCAGCAGTTACCTCGGGACAGGGCATAGCGGGAGAAGCAATGAGCAGTTCTTC. This encodes CASSYLGTGHSGRSNEQFF.

Concerning this clonotype: A read error is possible here, since a much larger clone lies one base away. The CDR3 end shows no conserved phenylalanine or tryptophan, and so a read error is likely. This chain links TRBV5-1 with TRBJ1-5, with TRBD1 as a possible D gene (5 bases). From germline, CDR1 is SGHRS and CDR2 YFSETQ. V lost 4 bases and J lost 4, with 9 bases in between. CDR3 length: 13 residues. The CDR3 coding sequence is TGCGCCAGCAGCGTCGACAGTAATCAGCCCCAGCATCTT. It specifies CASSVDSNQPQHL.

This clonotype was detected many times. V is TRBV7-2 and J is TRBJ2-1; 10 positions match TRBD1. Germline V lookup: CDR1 SGHTA, CDR2 FQGNSA. J gave up 2 bases and V 6 bases, and 7 bases lay outside the gene matches. The CDR3 has 16 residues. CDR3 in amino acids: CASSSGTGVTYNEQFF. The CDR3 DNA sequence: TGTGCCAGCAGTTCCGGGACAGGGGTCACCTACAATGAGCAGTTCTTC.

This clonotype showed up many times. The CDR3 loop is CASSLGLAGETQYF. CDR3 in DNA: TGTGCCAGCAGCTTGGGACTAGCGGGAGAGACCCAGTACTTC. The V call is TRBV7-2, the J call TRBJ2-5; 12 bases match TRBD2. Trimming cost V 3 bases and J 4 bases; bases outside gene matches: 0. Looked up from germline, CDR1 is SGHTA and CDR2 is FQGNSA. CDR3 length equals 14 residues.

This clonotype was seen at least ten times. V usage is TRBV20-1 and J usage is TRBJ2-7; D ambiguous. Germline values: CDR1 DFQATT, CDR2 SNEGSKA (reference sequence). V gave up 5 bases and J gave up 6 bases, with 8 bases separating them. There are 10 residues in the CDR3. In nucleotides, the CDR3 is TGCAGTGCTTTCGCCACCGAGCAGTACTTC. Translation gives CSAFATEQYF.

This clonotype has ten or more counts. This chain links TRBV7-9 with TRBJ1-1; 8 bases line up with TRBD1. The CDR3 contains 14 residues. J was trimmed by 4 bases and V by 6 bases; bases with no gene match: 7. Per the germline V gene, CDR1 is SEHNR and CDR2 is FQNEAQ (reference sequence). The CDR3 sequence is CASSLTGEGTEAFF. In nucleotides, the CDR3 is TGTGCCAGCAGTTTGACAGGGGAAGGCACTGAAGCTTTCTTT.

Concerning this clonotype itself: It may be a read error: a sequence one base away is much more abundant. The rearrangement uses TRBV12-3 or TRBV12-4 and TRBJ2-3; TRBD2 matches at 7 bases. The CDR3 is 15 residues long. V trimming: 8 bases; J trimming: 1 base; junction bases outside the gene matches: 9. CDR3 sequence: CASGPSSGGTDTQYF. In DNA form, the CDR3 reads TGTGCCAGCGGACCGTCTAGCGGAGGCACAGATACGCAGTATTTT.

The J gene is TRBJ2-2, the V gene TRBV5-1; 7 nucleotides match TRBD1. From germline, CDR1 is SGHRS and CDR2 YFSETQ. The CDR3 sequence is 15 residues long. The junction had 8 bases not matched to a gene; V was cut back by 5 bases and J by 4 bases. The CDR3: CASRDTGDSTGELFF. The CDR3 bases are TGCGCCAGCAGGGATACAGGGGATTCCACCGGGGAGCTGTTTTTT.

As to this clonotype: This may be a read error, as it is one base from a much larger clone. V and J are TRBV7-3 and TRBJ2-3; the match to TRBD2 covers 9 bases. Germline V gene sequence: CDR1 SGHTA, CDR2 FQGTGA. The CDR3 is 16 amino acids. CDR3: CASSPGRLAGTDTRYF. The CDR3 DNA reads TGTGCCAGCAGCCCCGGGCGGCTAGCGGGAACAGATACGCGGTATTTT.

The sample holds many counts of this clonotype. The rearrangement uses TRBV4-1 and TRBJ2-1; TRBD1 aligns across 12 bases. The CDR3 is made up of 17 amino acids. The junction had 13 bases not matched to a gene; V was cut back by 4 bases and J by 9 bases. Germline loops: CDR1 MGHRA, CDR2 YSYEKL. The CDR3 sequence: CASSLVGGTGGFREQFF. DNA of the CDR3: TGCGCCAGCAGCCTAGTGGGCGGGACAGGGGGCTTTCGTGAGCAGTTCTTC.

In its sample, this clonotype was seen many times. The gene calls are TRBV29-1 and TRBJ2-7, with 9 bases that match TRBD1. The CDR3 has 15 residues. Germline lookup yields CDR1 SQVTM and CDR2 ANQGSEA. The V and J ends lost 1 base and 5 bases, in that order; junction bases with no gene match: 9. The CDR3 coding sequence is TGCAGCGTTGAAGTCCGGGACAGGGTGGGCCACGAGCAGTACTTC. Translated, it gives CSVEVRDRVGHEQYF.

Turning to this clonotype: A junction boundary mismatches the germline segment, possibly from a read error. The chain recombines TRBV6-6 with TRBJ2-2; tentative D call: TRBD1 (6 bases). The CDR3 extends over 16 amino acids. CDR1 and CDR2 from the germline V gene are MNHNY and SVGAGI (reference sequence). The CDR3 loop is CVSSYMGHGNTGELFF. The CDR3, as DNA: TGTGTCAGCAGTTACATGGGACATGGCAACACCGGGGAGCTGTTTTTT.

The sample holds one count of this clonotype. The chain joins TRBV5-6 to TRBJ2-5; a possible D gene is TRBD2 (6 bases). Germline V gene data show CDR1 as SGHDT and CDR2 as YYEEEE. The V end was cut by 4 bases, the J end by 9 bases, with 16 bases between. CDR3 length: 13 residues. DNA of the CDR3: TGTGCCAGCAGCCTGTCCCACGGGGAGGCCCAGTACTTC. Amino acid sequence: CASSLSHGEAQYF.